This T cell receptor (beta chain) stems from a study of CD8 T cells in ankylosing spondylitis. The V gene lost 1 base and the J gene lost 8 bases, with 9 bases spanning the gap. The CDR3 runs 12 residues. Per germline, CDR1 SGHAT and CDR2 FQNNGV. The study, taken as a whole, reports: Previous work reported some of these motif variants in the synovial fluid and blood of reactive arthritis.

As the method for making TCR beta libraries, quantitative 5'-RACE with molecular barcodes was used. MiXCR, applied by TCRdb to the 5' RACE reads, yields one record per CDR3 protein. The data show about 190,000 distinct CDR3 sequences, about an eighth seen once. Regarding this clonotype: Its target is not known.

This sequence joins TRBV11-2 and TRBJ2-7; D gene unclear. The TCR comes from a female donor with ankylosing spondylitis or in good health (not recorded which). The sequencing input was blood, either unsorted or a sorted T cell fraction (not recorded which). The CDR3 region is CASSLGAAQQYF. CDR3 sequence (DNA): TGTGCCAGCAGCTTAGGTGCGGCTCAGCAGTACTTC.